Presented here are 4 T cell receptor beta chains from one specimen sequenced in a study of Ad26.COV2.S vaccination and SARS-CoV-2 variants. Treatment in this sample: 15 to 20 received Ad26.COV2.S at low or high dose, single or two shots; roughly five received placebo; per-sample allocation not given. Following the first vaccine or placebo injection, samples were taken on day 63. Using immunoSEQ multiplex PCR, the repertoire was profiled, and TCRdb retains in-frame clones only, with some absent. The sample carries 300,000 to 400,000 clones, more than 75% recorded once. Sequenced material: peripheral blood, taken in a trial of Ad26.COV2.S vaccine versus placebo. Receptors were obtained from a person between 18 and 65 years old who received the Ad26.COV2.S COVID-19 vaccine or a placebo.

This chain links TRBV4-1 with TRBJ1-2; 7 nucleotides line up with TRBD1. CDR3 size: 16 residues. Germline lookup yields CDR1 MGHRA and CDR2 YSYEKL. J was trimmed by 7 bases and V by 2 bases; bases with no gene match: 13. This chain's CDR3 is CASSQPTEGARGGYTF. CDR3 bases: TGCGCCAGCAGCCAACCAACGGAGGGGGCGCGTGGTGGCTACACCTTC.

The V and J genes are TRBV30 and TRBJ1-1, with D possibly TRBD1 on 6 matching bases. CDR3 length: 11 residues. CDR1 and CDR2 from the germline V gene are GTSNPN and SVGIG (reference sequence). Trimming took off 4 bases at V and 5 bases at J, with 8 bases between the two ends. CDR3 sequence: CAWNRETEAFF. In nucleotides, the CDR3 is TGTGCCTGGAACAGGGAAACTGAAGCTTTCTTT.

The rearrangement links TRBV7-6 to TRBJ2-5; TRBD2 aligns across 9 bases. Losses at the gene ends were 5 bases for V and 5 bases for J; bases not matched to a gene: 18. The CDR3 extends over 18 amino acids. Germline values: CDR1 SGHVS, CDR2 FNYEAQ. The chain's CDR3 is CASSQRLAGAQRRETQYF. For the CDR3, the DNA is TGTGCCAGCAGCCAGCGATTAGCGGGGGCCCAGAGACGGGAGACCCAGTACTTC.

The chain recombines TRBV7-9 with TRBJ2-7; no clear D. V was shortened by 8 bases and J by 3 bases, with 8 bases between the two germline ends. Looked up from germline, CDR1 is SEHNR and CDR2 is FQNEAQ (reference sequence). This CDR3 has 11 residues. The CDR3 DNA follows: TGTGCCAGCGGCAAAGACTACGAGCAGTACTTC. Its protein is CASGKDYEQYF. The full variable domain, rest sourced from reference TRBV7-9 and TRBJ2-7, is DTGVSQNPRHKITKRGQNVTFRCDPISEHNRLYWYRQTLGQGPEFLTYFQNEAQLEKSRLLSDRFSAERPKGSFSTLEIQRTEQGDSAMYLCASGKDYEQYFGPGTRLTVT.